A single T cell receptor beta chain is shown here with its context. Its antigen has not been determined. Library preparation used the immunoSEQ multiplex PCR assay. For the multiplex PCR, a mixture combining 60 forward primers for TCR Vbeta segments and 13 reverse primers for TCR Jbeta segments was used. A multiplex PCR assay on genomic DNA amplified the CDR3 region of rearranged TCR beta genes. The Illumina HiSeq System was used to sequence the amplified TCR beta libraries as 87-base-pair reads. The published analysis was carried out like this. A later analysis tallied 80 million to 95 million unique TCR beta chains across the 666 repertoires, and about 12 million of those chains were shared by two or more donors. Raw reads were error-corrected and collapsed into unique sequences with a nearest-neighbor algorithm that merged closely related sequences to remove PCR and sequencing errors. V, D and J gene segments were assigned by aligning CDR3 sequences to IMGT reference sequences. For a sequence to be retained, a match of at least six nucleotides to both a V gene segment and a J gene segment was required. A rearrangement counted as productive if the CDR3 had no stop codons and remained in frame with V and J, and every other rearrangement counted as non-productive. Following IMGT convention, CDR3 was defined as the stretch from the second conserved V-encoded cysteine to the conserved J-encoded phenylalanine. In an earlier analysis of around 540 of the donors, sequences lacking an unambiguous match to a single V gene segment were excluded. In an earlier analysis of 587 of the donors, V segments were called functional above 56.7% productive rearrangements and were called segregating when the between-donor standard deviation exceeded 5%. A statistical classification framework was built to diagnose cytomegalovirus status from the catalog of TCR beta chain sequences. A later analysis assigned V and J genes by comparing TCR nucleotide sequences with IMGT/GENE-DB human TR gene sequences. A later analysis assigned CDR3 sequences and most-parsimonious VDJ recombination scenarios with the TCRdist pipeline. In a later analysis, each TCR beta chain was defined by its CDR3 amino acid sequence together with its V-gene family, and reads lacking a unique V-gene family were excluded. In a later analysis, 450 to 600 highly shared, low-generation-probability nucleotide sequences were removed to address suspected cross-contamination and a sequencing artifact. For each public chain, a later analysis derived a clonal expansion index from normalized ranks of inferred template counts within each repertoire. A later analysis computed generation probabilities with a VDJ recombination model fitted to out-of-frame rearrangements, and checked the results against IGoR. In a later analysis, hypergeometric tests were used to score TCR-TCR, TCR-HLA and TCR-CMV co-occurrence, with a repertoire-size bias correction applied to TCR pairs. To estimate false discovery rates, a later analysis permuted the HLA or CMV assignments 20 times. A later analysis grouped co-occurring TCRs with DBSCAN, adding TCRdist sequence similarity when clustering within HLA-allele-positive subsets. Repertoires with fewer than 30,000 or more than 120,000 public chains, plus five repertoires with anomalous nucleotide sharing, were excluded from co-occurrence clustering. TCRdb carries this immuneACCESS record with in-frame sequences only. Its versions omit some clonotypes, under half of them owing to an unresolved V gene in the studies checked, with the rest unexplained. V, J and clone size reflect that table, while D and trimming were determined from the DNA. The sample's records list 130,000 or so clones. The ten biggest clones cover under 2% of the sample.

The cohort was made up of several hundred healthy bone marrow donors. Cohort members were all nominally healthy when sampled, although unrecorded immune exposures were likely present. The donor tested CMV seronegative, placing the donor among the 350 or so seronegative members of the cohort. Each donor provided a peripheral blood sample, and peripheral blood mononuclear cells were used for TCR beta sequencing. The Qiagen DNeasy Blood Extraction Kit was used to extract genomic DNA from the blood cell samples. The CDR3 runs 16 residues from the cysteine to the phenylalanine. The entry retains the CDR3 DNA only, 48 bases that are in frame from base 1. As encoded in the germline V gene, CDR1 is SGDLS while CDR2 is YYNGEE. Clipping removes 3 bases from V and 0 bases from J, with 2 as the unmatched junction base count. This sample stems from a study of cytomegalovirus exposure and HLA in healthy donors (TCRdb year 2017). Describing the broader study: An earlier analysis of some 620 of the donors reported 250 to 300 Gb of sequence data and 95 million to 130 million unique TCR beta sequences obtained from around 170 million T cells. Along with the approximately 650-subject first cohort, a separate validation cohort of over a hundred different subjects was used. The study aimed to test whether signatures of past pathogen exposure could be identified by cataloging public T cell receptors. Rather than drawing on any new phenotypic data, the later analysis identified candidate immune exposures from TCR beta sequences and the way those sequences occurred across donors. The number of donors typed differed by locus, with roughly 629-640 for A, B, C, DRB1 and DQB1, more than 500 for DQA1, 600 to 610 for DPA1, and around 450 for DPB1. To predict cytomegalovirus infection status, the study combined high-throughput TCR immunosequencing, statistical association of individual TCRs with disease status, and machine learning. All discovery cohort repertoires had been generated on a single sequencing platform. A later genetic analysis used genome-wide SNP genotypes for about 65% of the roughly 670 donors, treating that subset as a discovery cohort. An early release that covered 500 to 800 HLA-typed donors contained approximately 290 gigabases of sequencing data and around 80 million unique TCR sequences. HLA typing covered class I and class II loci at four-digit resolution. Among some 410 genotyped donors of the cohort, an average of approximately 240,000 unique TCR beta nucleotide sequences was sequenced per donor, of which approximately 18% were non-productive. An earlier analysis of fewer than 750 of the donors used high-throughput TCR beta sequencing to judge whether each TCR beta V gene segment behaved as functional or pseudogenic. Donor age, sex, ethnicity and CMV serostatus were compiled together with the repertoire data. About 5 DR-DQ haplotypes were handled as single units for association and clustering, since linkage in the cohort was strong. Of the roughly 400 genotyped donors, 81% were placed in the genetic ancestry cluster associated with self-reported Caucasian donors. The T cell repertoires of around 670 subjects were profiled by immunosequencing and related to cytomegalovirus serostatus. To study patterns of TCR occurrence, a later analysis re-analyzed previously published TCR beta repertoires from 600 to 750 donors and added high-resolution HLA genotyping. On the study overall, not on this receptor specifically: In an earlier analysis of approximately 590 of the donors, most TCR beta V segments were observed in productive rearrangements about 87% or about 30% of the time, broadly matching IMGT annotations. For the cohort, immune exposure information was limited to CMV serostatus. Three of the identified cytomegalovirus-associated TCR beta chains were confirmed in vitro to be specific for cytomegalovirus antigens. A later analysis found that HLA-associated TCR beta chains were more clonally expanded and had lower generation probabilities than equally common non-associated chains. In this cohort, only TCR beta chains were sequenced, and detectable features were limited by the absence of alpha or paired-chain data. Strong co-occurrence of HLA alleles, especially DR and DQ, made assigning TCR associations to individual alleles difficult. At a false discovery rate of 0.05, a later analysis linked some 18,000 TCR beta sequences to specific HLA alleles. Most TCR sequences were seen in very few donors, while some public TCRs were found in many individuals. In a later genetic analysis, a missense DCLRE1C variant was associated with V-gene and J-gene trimming of TCR beta chains, and the association was replicated in an independent cohort. A later analysis found that most CMV-associated TCR beta chains appeared HLA-restricted, with HLA associations seemingly driven largely by CMV exposure. Because the 87-base-pair reads could not distinguish some IMGT-functional V segments, including TRBV6-2 and TRBV6-3, those segments were excluded. The earlier analysis of some 540 of the donors excluded roughly 17 rarely observed V segments, including chromosome 9 orphons, because counts were too low. In the study, approximately 160 TCR beta chains were listed as associated with cytomegalovirus. Correlated functional status among segregating V segments might be attributable to linkage disequilibrium, but an unknown experimental factor could not be ruled out. A later analysis reported that several top co-occurrence clusters appeared linked to parvovirus B19, influenza, CMV and Epstein-Barr virus. A later genetic analysis reported fewer N-insertions in productive TCRs among donors in an Asian-associated ancestry cluster than the approximately 670-donor mean. A cluster of highly shared sequence variants was judged likely to be a technical artifact of the sequencing pipeline. A later analysis found that TCR association rates varied across HLA loci, with DRB1 alleles showing the most associated TCRs and HLA-C alleles the fewest. It was suggested by the authors that the approach could potentially be generalized to other disease states and immunological phenotypes. In both the original and validation cohorts, the classifier was reported to diagnose cytomegalovirus status with high specificity and sensitivity. Sequencing depth was assumed to be roughly uniform across donors in the presence/absence analyses, though that assumption may not hold. A further reported finding was that TCR beta sequences accurately predicted the HLA-A and HLA-B alleles for most subjects in the first cohort. Because HLA typing was missing for some donors at each locus, association tests included only the typed subset.

The chain is assembled from TRBV9 and TRBJ2-3, with TRBD2 matching 12 junction bases. The TCR originated in a man between 18 and 35 years old in good health and CMV-seronegative. Sequencing was carried out using PBMCs. The CDR3: CASSGGTSGSTDTQYF. Read as DNA, the sequence is TGTGCCAGCAGCGGCGGGACTAGCGGGAGCACAGATACGCAGTATTTT.